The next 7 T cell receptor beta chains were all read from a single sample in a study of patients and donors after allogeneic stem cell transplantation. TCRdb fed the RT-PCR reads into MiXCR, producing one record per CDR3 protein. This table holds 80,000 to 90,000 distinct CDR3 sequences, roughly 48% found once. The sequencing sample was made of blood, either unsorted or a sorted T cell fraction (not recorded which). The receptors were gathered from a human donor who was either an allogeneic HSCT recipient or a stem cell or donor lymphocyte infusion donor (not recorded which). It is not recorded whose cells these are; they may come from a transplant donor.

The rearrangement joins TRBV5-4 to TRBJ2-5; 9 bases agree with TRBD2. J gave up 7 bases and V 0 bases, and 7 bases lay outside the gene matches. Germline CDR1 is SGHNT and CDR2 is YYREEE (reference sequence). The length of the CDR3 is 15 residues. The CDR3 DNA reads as TGTGCCAGCAGCTTGGTAGCGGGGGCCAGGGGGACCCAGTACTTC. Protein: CASSLVAGARGTQYF. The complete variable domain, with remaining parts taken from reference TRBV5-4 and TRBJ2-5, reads ETGVTQSPTHLIKTRGQQVTLRCSSQSGHNTVSWYQQALGQGPQFIFQYYREEENGRGNFPPRFSGLQFPNYSSELNVNALELDDSALYLCASSLVAGARGTQYFGPGTRLLVL.

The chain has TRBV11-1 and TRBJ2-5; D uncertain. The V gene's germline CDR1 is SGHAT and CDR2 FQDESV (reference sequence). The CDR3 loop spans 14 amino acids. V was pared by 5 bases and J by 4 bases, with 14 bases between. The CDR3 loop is CASSKYPSGETQYF. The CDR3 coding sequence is TGTGCCAGCAGCAAATACCCGTCCGGAGAGACCCAGTACTTC.

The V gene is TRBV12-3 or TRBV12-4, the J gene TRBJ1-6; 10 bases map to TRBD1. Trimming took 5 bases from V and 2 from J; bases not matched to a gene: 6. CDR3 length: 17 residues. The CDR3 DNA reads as TGTGCCAGCAGTCACAGACAGGGGGCTACCTATAATTCACCCCTCCACTTT. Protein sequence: CASSHRQGATYNSPLHF.

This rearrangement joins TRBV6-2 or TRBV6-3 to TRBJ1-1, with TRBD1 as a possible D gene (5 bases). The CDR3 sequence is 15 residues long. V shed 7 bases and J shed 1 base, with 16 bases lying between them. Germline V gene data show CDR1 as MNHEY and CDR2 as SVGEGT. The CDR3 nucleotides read TGTGCCAGCAACCCCCGGGGCGCCGCGAACACTGAAGCTTTCTTT. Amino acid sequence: CASNPRGAANTEAFF.

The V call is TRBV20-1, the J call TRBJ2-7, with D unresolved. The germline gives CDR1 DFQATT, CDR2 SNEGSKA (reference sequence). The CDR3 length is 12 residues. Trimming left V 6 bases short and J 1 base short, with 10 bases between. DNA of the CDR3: TGCAGTGCCGCACAGCTTTCCTACGAGCAGTACTTC. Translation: CSAAQLSYEQYF.

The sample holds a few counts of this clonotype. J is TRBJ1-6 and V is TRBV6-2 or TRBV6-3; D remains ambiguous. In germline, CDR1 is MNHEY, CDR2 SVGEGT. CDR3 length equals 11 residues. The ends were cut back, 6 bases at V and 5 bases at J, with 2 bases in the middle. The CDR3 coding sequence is TGTGCCAGCAGCGATAATTCACCCCTCCACTTT. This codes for CASSDNSPLHF.

In DNA form, the CDR3 reads TGCGCCAGCAGCGCCCAAACCTTCATCGGGACAGCCTATAATTCACCCCTCCACTTT. Protein product: CASSAQTFIGTAYNSPLHF. The V call is TRBV5-1, the J call TRBJ1-6; 7 nucleotides line up with TRBD1. Germline CDR1 is SGHRS and CDR2 is YFSETQ. This CDR3 is 19 amino acids long. With 4 bases clipped from V and 2 bases from J, the junction kept 15 bases outside the gene matches.